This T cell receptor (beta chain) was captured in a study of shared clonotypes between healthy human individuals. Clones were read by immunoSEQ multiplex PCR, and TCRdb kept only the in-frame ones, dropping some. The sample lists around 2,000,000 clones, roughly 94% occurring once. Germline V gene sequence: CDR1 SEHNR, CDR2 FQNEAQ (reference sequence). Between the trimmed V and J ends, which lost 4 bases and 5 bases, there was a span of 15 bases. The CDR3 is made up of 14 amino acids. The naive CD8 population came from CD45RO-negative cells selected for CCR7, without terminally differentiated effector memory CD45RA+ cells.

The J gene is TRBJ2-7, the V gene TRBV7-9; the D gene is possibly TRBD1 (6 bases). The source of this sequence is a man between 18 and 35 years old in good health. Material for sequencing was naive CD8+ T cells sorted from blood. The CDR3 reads CASSSSDSLNEQYF. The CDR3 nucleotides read TGTGCCAGCAGCTCATCGGACAGCCTTAACGAGCAGTACTTC.